Listed below are T cell receptor beta chains from one sample, sequenced in a study of T cell repertoires in cytomegalovirus infection. A single record per CDR3 protein comes from TCRdb applying MiXCR to the reads. The repertoire holds some 97,000 distinct CDR3 sequences, around 22% seen once, with about two fifths in the top ten. Material: CD8+ T cells from PBMCs. All receptors derive from a human donor in good health (CMV status not recorded). Some clones in this sample may be carry-over from other donors' samples. Each CDR3 is given with its conserved first and last residue. The D gene is left open where the match is weak. Where a row states a size, it is once, few, many or the class of an expanded clone; other rows omit it.

j_call	v_call	d_call	clone_size	cdr3_aa	cdr3_nt
TRBJ2-2	TRBV28	TRBD1	few	CASSFQPISQGADGELFF	TGTGCCAGCAGTTTCCAACCGATCTCACAGGGGGCTGACGGGGAGCTGTTTTTT
TRBJ2-7	TRBV5-6	TRBD2	NA	CASSLVVAGDYEQYF	TGTGCCAGCAGCTTGGTAGTAGCGGGAGACTACGAGCAGTACTTC
TRBJ1-2	TRBV20-1	TRBD1	few	CSARGAPDRGGYTF	TGCAGTGCTAGGGGGGCGCCGGACAGGGGAGGCTACACCTTC
TRBJ2-1	TRBV4-3	NA	NA	CASSQRTRYNEQFF	TGCGCCAGCAGCCAAAGGACTCGCTACAATGAGCAGTTCTTC
TRBJ1-5	TRBV7-8	NA	many	CASSLGGHQPQHF	TGTGCCAGCAGCTTAGGGGGGCATCAGCCCCAGCATTTT
TRBJ2-7	TRBV10-3	NA	few	CAISDPRDGHEQYF	TGTGCCATCAGTGACCCGCGGGATGGCCACGAGCAGTACTTC
TRBJ2-2	TRBV7-9	NA	few	CASSLRQELSGELFF	TGTGCCAGCAGCTTACGACAGGAACTGTCCGGGGAGCTGTTTTTT
TRBJ2-7	TRBV20-1	TRBD2	NA	CSAPRSQRGGPSPYPYEQYF	TGCAGTGCTCCCCGGTCACAGCGGGGGGGTCCCAGCCCTTATCCCTACGAGCAGTACTTC
TRBJ1-2	TRBV28	NA	many	CASSPTILLSTATAANYGYTF	TGTGCCAGCAGTCCGACGATTCTCTTGTCTACGGCCACCGCAGCTAACTATGGCTACACCTTC
TRBJ1-1	TRBV12-3/TRBV12-4	NA	few	CASSLRPDANTEAFF	TGTGCCAGCAGTCTTAGGCCAGATGCGAACACTGAAGCTTTCTTT
TRBJ2-5	TRBV7-9	TRBD2	NA	CASSPRLAGDQETQYF	TGTGCCAGCAGCCCCAGACTAGCGGGGGACCAAGAGACCCAGTACTTC
TRBJ2-3	TRBV6-1	NA	many	CASSEPLTGPGTDTQYF	TGTGCCAGCAGTGAACCCCTAACAGGGCCGGGGACAGATACGCAGTATTTT
TRBJ1-5	TRBV12-3/TRBV12-4	NA	NA	CASSIQAPNQPQHF	TGTGCCAGCAGCATACAGGCCCCCAATCAGCCCCAGCATTTT
TRBJ2-4	TRBV6-8	NA	few	CASSYRFLAKNIQYF	TGTGCCAGCAGTTACAGGTTTTTAGCCAAAAACATTCAGTACTTC
TRBJ2-1	TRBV7-9	NA	NA	CASSLRQNEQFF	TGTGCCAGCAGCTTAAGACAAAATGAGCAGTTCTTC
TRBJ2-5	TRBV28	TRBD1	few	CASSLRGTGVAAETQYF	TGTGCCAGCAGCCTGAGGGGTACAGGGGTGGCGGCAGAGACCCAGTACTTC
TRBJ2-2	TRBV5-1	NA	NA	CASSQNAGRNTGELFF	TGCGCCAGCAGCCAGAACGCGGGGAGGAACACCGGGGAGCTGTTTTTT
TRBJ2-1	TRBV30	NA	NA	CAWSQNDVGEQFF	TGTGCCTGGAGTCAAAATGATGTTGGTGAGCAGTTCTTC
TRBJ2-7	TRBV19	NA	NA	CASSIGWSNEQYF	TGTGCCAGTAGTATAGGGTGGTCGAACGAGCAGTACTTC
TRBJ2-5	TRBV6-6	TRBD2	few	CASRRLETSRVGETQYF	TGTGCCAGCAGGCGGCTAGAGACTAGCCGGGTGGGAGAGACCCAGTACTTC
TRBJ2-3	TRBV7-2	TRBD1	many	CASSFGTGGFRTDTQYF	TGTGCCAGCAGCTTTGGGACAGGGGGATTTCGGACAGATACGCAGTATTTT
TRBJ2-1	TRBV4-3	TRBD2	many	CASSQGVTSGVDEQFF	TGCGCCAGCAGCCAAGGGGTGACTAGCGGGGTCGATGAGCAGTTCTTC
TRBJ2-2	TRBV11-2	TRBD2	many	CASSLELAVGPTGELFF	TGTGCCAGCAGCTTAGAACTAGCGGTCGGGCCCACCGGGGAGCTGTTTTTT
TRBJ2-7	TRBV2	NA	NA	CAIMVRVRSEQYF	TGTGCCATCATGGTCAGGGTACGAAGCGAGCAGTACTTC
TRBJ1-1	TRBV27	NA	NA	CASSLSKGTEAFF	TGTGCCAGCAGTTTATCGAAAGGGACTGAAGCTTTCTTT
TRBJ1-3	TRBV7-8	NA	NA	CASSSPRGVAGNTIYF	TGTGCCAGCAGCTCCCCCCGAGGTGTAGCTGGAAACACCATATATTTT
TRBJ2-7	TRBV7-6	TRBD2	few	CASSSTSGLAGATSYEQYF	TGTGCCAGCAGCTCAACGTCGGGACTAGCGGGAGCAACCTCCTACGAGCAGTACTTC
TRBJ1-1	TRBV28	TRBD1	NA	CASRRGGARTEAFF	TGTGCCAGCAGGCGAGGGGGCGCGAGGACTGAAGCTTTCTTT
TRBJ2-7	TRBV7-9	NA	few	CASSLVGDEQYF	TGTGCCAGCAGCTTAGTCGGTGACGAGCAGTACTTC
TRBJ2-5	TRBV28	TRBD2	few	CASSLLVSGEDQETQYF	TGTGCCAGCAGTTTATTAGTTAGCGGGGAGGATCAAGAGACCCAGTACTTC
TRBJ1-1	TRBV4-1	NA	NA	CASSQDIGGDAEAFF	TGCGCCAGCAGCCAAGATATTGGGGGGGACGCTGAAGCTTTCTTT
TRBJ1-1	TRBV7-9	NA	NA	CASSPADTEAFF	TGTGCCAGCAGCCCCGCGGACACTGAAGCTTTCTTT
TRBJ2-1	TRBV5-6	NA	few	CASSSYYWQETYNEQFF	TGTGCCAGCAGCTCCTATTACTGGCAGGAAACCTACAATGAGCAGTTCTTC
TRBJ2-1	TRBV19	TRBD2	many	CASRGLAGVSYNEQFF	TGTGCCAGTAGGGGACTAGCGGGAGTCTCCTACAATGAGCAGTTCTTC
TRBJ1-5	TRBV7-9	TRBD1	many	CASSFGTGGNQPQHF	TGTGCCAGCAGCTTTGGGACAGGGGGCAATCAGCCCCAGCATTTT
TRBJ2-1	TRBV2	NA	once	CASSEDGVSYNEQFF	TGTGCCAGCAGTGAAGATGGGGTCTCCTACAATGAGCAGTTCTTC
TRBJ2-7	TRBV12-5	TRBD1	many	CASEGGTGGLEQYF	TGTGCTAGTGAAGGCGGGACAGGGGGTCTCGAGCAGTACTTC
TRBJ2-7	TRBV7-9	TRBD2	few	CASSLPPPGLAGRSEPALSYEQYF	TGTGCCAGCAGCTTACCCCCCCCGGGACTAGCGGGACGTTCCGAGCCCGCACTCTCCTACGAGCAGTACTTC
TRBJ2-2	TRBV11-2	TRBD1	many	CASSFGTGFTGELFF	TGTGCCAGCAGCTTCGGGACAGGGTTCACCGGGGAGCTGTTTTTT
TRBJ1-1	TRBV29-1	NA	few	CSVEPGIEAFF	TGCAGCGTTGAACCAGGGATTGAAGCTTTCTTT
TRBJ2-5	TRBV6-2/TRBV6-3	NA	NA	CASSYSDQETQYF	TGTGCCAGCAGCTATTCGGACCAAGAGACCCAGTACTTC
TRBJ2-7	TRBV6-2/TRBV6-3	TRBD2	few	CASSYPGRLYEQYF	TGTGCCAGCAGTTACCCCGGGAGGCTCTACGAGCAGTACTTC
TRBJ1-3	TRBV7-2	NA	many	CASSLEGGSGNTIYF	TGTGCCAGCAGCTTAGAGGGCGGCTCTGGAAACACCATATATTTT
TRBJ1-1	TRBV20-1	NA	NA	CSARGGLSNTEAFF	TGCAGTGCTAGAGGGGGGCTCTCGAACACTGAAGCTTTCTTT
TRBJ1-1	TRBV13	NA	few	CASSLVAVNTEAFF	TGTGCCAGCAGCTTAGTGGCGGTTAACACTGAAGCTTTCTTT
TRBJ2-1	TRBV7-9	TRBD2	few	CASSPHRGDNEQFF	TGTGCCAGCAGCCCCCACCGGGGGGACAATGAGCAGTTCTTC
TRBJ2-5	TRBV28	TRBD2	many	CASSPSTSGGAETQYF	TGTGCCAGCAGCCCTTCGACTAGCGGGGGGGCAGAGACCCAGTACTTC
TRBJ2-7	TRBV6-2/TRBV6-3	TRBD2	NA	CASSLYPSGSGVGYEQYF	TGTGCCAGCAGTTTATACCCTAGCGGGAGTGGGGTTGGCTACGAGCAGTACTTC
TRBJ2-2	TRBV6-1	NA	NA	CASSDIRPVRSTGELFF	TGTGCCAGCAGTGACATCCGGCCTGTCAGGAGCACCGGGGAGCTGTTTTTT
TRBJ2-7	TRBV28	NA	few	CASSRLLEQYF	TGTGCCAGCAGTAGGTTACTCGAGCAGTACTTC